This T cell receptor beta chain was sequenced in a study of shared clonotypes between healthy human individuals. Overall study results and limits: Generation probability values for non-shared clonotypes were lower than those for clonotypes shared by all four donors. The expectation was that sequencing depth would affect clonotype sharing among donors. The naive CD4 repertoires of a handful of donors were compared, and about 5% of clonotypes were shared.

Clones were sequenced by immunoSEQ multiplex PCR, and TCRdb holds only the in-frame ones, with some missing. The sample carries about 750,000 clones, approximately 92% recorded once. To note about this clone: Antigen: not known.

The J segment lost 7 bases and the V segment lost 9 bases, leaving 5 bases of the junction unmatched. This CDR3 region has 13 residues. CDR1 is SGHRS, CDR2 YFSETQ, per germline. Positive CCR7 selection of CD45RO-negative cells yielded the naive CD8 cells, and terminally differentiated effector memory CD45RA+ cells were excluded. Donors were healthy HIV-negative adults without recent acute infections or vaccinations. Sequenced input: naive CD8+ T cells sorted from blood. The chain combines TRBV5-1 with TRBJ2-1, with 12 positions matching TRBD2. The receptor's source is a man aged 25 to 40 in good health. The CDR3 bases are TGCGCCACCCGACTAGCGGGAGAGAATGAGCAGTTCTTC. Translated: CATRLAGENEQFF.